This T cell receptor (beta chain) was recorded in a study of OX40 agonist ivuxolimab in advanced cancers. Study-level background: Ivuxolimab was an agonistic, fully human IgG2 monoclonal antibody directed against OX40 (CD134), a costimulatory receptor. Intravenous ivuxolimab was administered to patients every 2 weeks at six dose levels: 0.01, 0.1, 0.3, 1.5, 3 and 10 mg/kg. Of the roughly 53 patients in dose escalation, about 20 had hepatocellular carcinoma, roughly 15 had melanoma, 9 had renal cell carcinoma and 9 had head and neck cancer. In the dose-escalation cohort, 82.7% of patients were male, and the mean age was roughly 60 years, with a range of about 23 to 90. Prior anti-PD-1, anti-PD-L1 or anti-CTLA-4 therapy was permitted, and approximately 40% of dose-escalation patients had received checkpoint inhibitors. Three dose-escalation patients achieved partial responses, one with hepatocellular carcinoma and two with cutaneous melanoma. Peripheral TCRbeta sequencing aimed to test whether ivuxolimab altered TCR sequence diversity and caused clonal T-cell expansion. The monotherapy dose-escalation portion (N ≈ 56 patients) of the phase I ivuxolimab trial is reported in the paper. General study outcomes and caveats: Antigen specificity was not determined for the clonally expanded peripheral T cells. At doses of 0.1 to 3.0 mg/kg, clonal expansion of both CD4+ and CD8+ T cells in blood was seen between baseline and week 6. In the 0.1-3.0 mg/kg groups, partial responders were among the patients with the lowest normalized peripheral clonal expansion, particularly in CD8+ T cells. After ivuxolimab, more expanded clones were found on average in CD8+ T cells than in CD4+ T cells. Low levels of normalized T-cell clonal expansion were also seen in some patients who did not respond.

CDR1 and CDR2 are drawn from the germline V gene (reference sequence): MNHEY, SMNVEV. Trimming removed 4 bases from V and 0 bases from J, leaving 10 bases between the germline ends. The CDR3 has 14 amino acids, counting the end cysteine and phenylalanine. The entry retains the CDR3 DNA only, 42 bases that are in frame from base 1. Genomic DNA was extracted from sorted cells for sequencing of the TCRbeta CDR3 region. The immunoSEQ Assay was used to sequence the TCRbeta CDR3 regions. TCRdb stores this immuneACCESS table with in-frame sequences only. Part of the clones is absent; in the studies checked, under half of the shortfall reflects unresolved V genes, and no reason is known for the rest. This sample lists about 40,000 clones; about 89% were detected once. In total, the top ten clones hold 13% of the sample. Patients with autoimmune disease history or receiving systemic immunosuppression were excluded from the trial. In every dose cohort, peripheral blood was drawn for TCR sequencing at baseline, cycle 4 day 1, and cycle 7 day 1. The samples were taken from a phase I, first-in-human, multicenter, open-label dose-escalation trial of ivuxolimab. Adults with locally advanced or metastatic head and neck squamous cell, hepatocellular, melanoma or renal cell carcinoma were enrolled in the trial. CD4+ and CD8+ T cells were sorted separately from peripheral blood before TCR sequencing.

With regard to this clone: Its antigen remains unidentified. No base quality values were provided; no much bigger clone lies one nucleotide off.

Sequenced here: CD4+ or CD8+ T cells sorted from blood, sampled in a trial of the OX40 agonist ivuxolimab. The chain links TRBV27 with TRBJ2-7; the D region may be TRBD1 or TRBD2, each matching 5 bases equally. This receptor was obtained from an adult with an advanced solid tumor such as melanoma, head and neck, liver or kidney cancer. The CDR3 reads as follows: CASSWSGTSYEQYF. The DNA sequence reads TGTGCCAGCAGTTGGTCGGGGACCTCCTACGAGCAGTACTTC.